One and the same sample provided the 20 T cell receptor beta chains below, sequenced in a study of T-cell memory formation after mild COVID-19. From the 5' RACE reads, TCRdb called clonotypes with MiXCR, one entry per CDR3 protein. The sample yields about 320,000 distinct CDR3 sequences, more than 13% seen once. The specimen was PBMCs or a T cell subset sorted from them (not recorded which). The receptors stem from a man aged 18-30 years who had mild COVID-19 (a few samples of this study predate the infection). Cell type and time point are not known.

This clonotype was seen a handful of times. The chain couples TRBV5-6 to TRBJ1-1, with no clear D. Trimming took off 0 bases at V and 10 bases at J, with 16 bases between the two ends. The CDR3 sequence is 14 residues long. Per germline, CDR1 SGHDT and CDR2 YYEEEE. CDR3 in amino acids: CASSLGTALTGAFF. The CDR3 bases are TGTGCCAGCAGCTTGGGTACAGCCCTCACGGGAGCTTTCTTT. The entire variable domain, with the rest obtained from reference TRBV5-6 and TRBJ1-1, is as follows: DAGVTQSPTHLIKTRGQQVTLRCSPKSGHDTVSWYQQALGQGPQFIFQYYEEEERQRGNFPDRFSGHQFPNYSSELNVNALLLGDSALYLCASSLGTALTGAFFGQGTRLTVV.

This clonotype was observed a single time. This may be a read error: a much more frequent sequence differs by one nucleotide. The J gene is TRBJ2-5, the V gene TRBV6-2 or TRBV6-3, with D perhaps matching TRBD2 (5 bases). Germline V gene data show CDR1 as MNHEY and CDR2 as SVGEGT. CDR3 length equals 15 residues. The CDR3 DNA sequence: TGTGCCAGCAGTTACCCAAGACAATTCGGGGAGAACCAGTACTTC. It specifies CASSYPRQFGENQYF.

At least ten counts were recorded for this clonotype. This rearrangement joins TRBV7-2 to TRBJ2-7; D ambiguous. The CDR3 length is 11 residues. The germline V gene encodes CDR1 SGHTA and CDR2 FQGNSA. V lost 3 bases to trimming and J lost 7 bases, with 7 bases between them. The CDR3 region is CASSFLGEQYF. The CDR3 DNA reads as TGTGCCAGCAGCTTTCTTGGGGAGCAGTACTTC.

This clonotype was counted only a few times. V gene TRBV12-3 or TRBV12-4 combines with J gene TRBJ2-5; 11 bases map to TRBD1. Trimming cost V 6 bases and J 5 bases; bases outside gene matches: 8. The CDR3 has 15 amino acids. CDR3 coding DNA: TGTGCCAGCAGCCCTAGGACAGGGGGCTTTGAGACCCAGTACTTC. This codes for CASSPRTGGFETQYF.

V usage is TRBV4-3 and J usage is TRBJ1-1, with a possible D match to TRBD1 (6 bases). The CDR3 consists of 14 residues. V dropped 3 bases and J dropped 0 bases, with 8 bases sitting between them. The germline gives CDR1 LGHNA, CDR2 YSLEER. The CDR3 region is CASSQAGVNTEAFF. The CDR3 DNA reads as TGCGCCAGCAGCCAGGCAGGGGTGAACACTGAAGCTTTCTTT.

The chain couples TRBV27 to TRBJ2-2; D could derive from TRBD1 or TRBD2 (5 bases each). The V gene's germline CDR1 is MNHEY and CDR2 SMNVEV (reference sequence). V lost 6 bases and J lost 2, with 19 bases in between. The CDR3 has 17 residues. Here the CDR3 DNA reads TGTGCCAGCAGAAAAGATTCTCAGGGACCCAACACCGGGGAGCTGTTTTTT. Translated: CASRKDSQGPNTGELFF.

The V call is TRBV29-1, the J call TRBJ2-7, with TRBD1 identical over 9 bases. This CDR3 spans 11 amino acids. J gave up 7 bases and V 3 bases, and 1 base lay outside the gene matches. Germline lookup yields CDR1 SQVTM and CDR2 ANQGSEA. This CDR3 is CSVETGGEQYV. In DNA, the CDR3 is TGCAGCGTTGAGACAGGGGGAGAGCAGTACGTC.

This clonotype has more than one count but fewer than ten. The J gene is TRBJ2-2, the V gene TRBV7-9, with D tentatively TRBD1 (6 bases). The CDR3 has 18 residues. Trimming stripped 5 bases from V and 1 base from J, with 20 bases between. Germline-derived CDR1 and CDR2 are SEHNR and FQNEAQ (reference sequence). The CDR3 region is CASSLSRGNPRNTGELFF. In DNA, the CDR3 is TGTGCCAGCAGCCTTTCCAGGGGAAATCCCAGGAACACCGGGGAGCTGTTTTTT.

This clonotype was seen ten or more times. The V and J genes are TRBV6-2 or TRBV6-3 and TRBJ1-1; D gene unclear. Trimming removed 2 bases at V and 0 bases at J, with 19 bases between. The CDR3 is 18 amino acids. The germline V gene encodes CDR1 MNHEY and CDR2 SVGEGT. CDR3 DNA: TGTGCCAGCAGTTACACCTACCGGACCGCCTTGGTGAACACTGAAGCTTTCTTT. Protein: CASSYTYRTALVNTEAFF.

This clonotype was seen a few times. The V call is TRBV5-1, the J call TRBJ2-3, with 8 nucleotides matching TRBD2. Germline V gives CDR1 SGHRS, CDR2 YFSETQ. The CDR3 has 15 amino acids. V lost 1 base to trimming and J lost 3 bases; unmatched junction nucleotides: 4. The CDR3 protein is CASSLRGGMTDTQYF. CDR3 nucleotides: TGCGCCAGCAGCTTGCGGGGGGGCATGACAGATACGCAGTATTTT. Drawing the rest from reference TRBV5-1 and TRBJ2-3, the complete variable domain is KAGVTQTPRYLIKTRGQQVTLSCSPISGHRSVSWYQQTPGQGLQFLFEYFSETQRNKGNFPGRFSGRQFSNSRSEMNVSTLELGDSALYLCASSLRGGMTDTQYFGPGTRLTVL.

The CDR3 DNA follows: TGCGCCAGCAGCCAAGATGGTGGGACGAATGAAAAACTGTTTTTT. This translates into CASSQDGGTNEKLFF. The V gene is TRBV4-3, the J gene TRBJ1-4; weak D call: TRBD1 (5 bases). This CDR3 contains 15 residues. V was cut by 0 bases and J by 5 bases, with 10 bases left in between. The germline V gene encodes CDR1 LGHNA and CDR2 YSLEER.

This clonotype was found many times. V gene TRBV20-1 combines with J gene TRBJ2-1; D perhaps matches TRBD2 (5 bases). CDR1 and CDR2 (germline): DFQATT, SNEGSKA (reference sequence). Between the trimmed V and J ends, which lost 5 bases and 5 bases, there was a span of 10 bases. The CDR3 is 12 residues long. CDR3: CSADGLDNEQFF. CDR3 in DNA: TGCAGTGCTGATGGACTCGACAATGAGCAGTTCTTC.

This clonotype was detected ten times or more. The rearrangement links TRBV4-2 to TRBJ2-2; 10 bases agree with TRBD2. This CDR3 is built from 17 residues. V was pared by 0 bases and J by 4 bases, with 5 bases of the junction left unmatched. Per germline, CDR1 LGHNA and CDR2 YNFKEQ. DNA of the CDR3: TGTGCCAGCAGCCAAGAGGCAAGCGGGGGGGCCACCGGGGAGCTGTTTTTT. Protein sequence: CASSQEASGGATGELFF.

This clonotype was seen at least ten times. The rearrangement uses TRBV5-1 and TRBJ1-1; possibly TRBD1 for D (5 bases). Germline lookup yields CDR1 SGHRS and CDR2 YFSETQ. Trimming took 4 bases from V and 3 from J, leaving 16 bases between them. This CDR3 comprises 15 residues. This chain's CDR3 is CASSPTDSGDTEAFF. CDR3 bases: TGCGCCAGCAGCCCGACCGACAGCGGGGACACTGAAGCTTTCTTT.

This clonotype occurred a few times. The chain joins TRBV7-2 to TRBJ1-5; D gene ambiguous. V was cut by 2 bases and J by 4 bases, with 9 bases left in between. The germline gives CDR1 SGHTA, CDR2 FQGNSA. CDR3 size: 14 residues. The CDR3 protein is CASSLNSRNQPQHF. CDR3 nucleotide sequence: TGTGCCAGCAGCTTAAACTCCAGGAATCAGCCCCAGCATTTT.

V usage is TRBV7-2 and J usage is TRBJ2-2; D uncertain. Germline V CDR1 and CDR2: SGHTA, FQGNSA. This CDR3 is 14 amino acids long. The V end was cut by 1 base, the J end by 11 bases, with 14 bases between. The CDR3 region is CASSLDYGPVELFF. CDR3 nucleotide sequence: TGTGCCAGCAGCTTAGACTACGGCCCAGTCGAGCTGTTTTTT.

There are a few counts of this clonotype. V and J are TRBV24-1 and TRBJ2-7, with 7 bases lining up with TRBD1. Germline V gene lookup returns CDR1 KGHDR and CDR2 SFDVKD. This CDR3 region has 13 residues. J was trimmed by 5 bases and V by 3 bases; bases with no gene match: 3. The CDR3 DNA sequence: TGTGCCACCAGTGATAGTACAGGGGACGAGCAGTACGTC. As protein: CATSDSTGDEQYV.

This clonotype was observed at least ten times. CDR3: CASSLPPGHPSYEQYF. The CDR3 coding sequence is TGTGCCAGCAGCTTACCCCCGGGACACCCCTCCTACGAGCAGTACTTC. The chain joins TRBV7-9 to TRBJ2-7; tentatively, D is TRBD1 (6 bases). The length of the CDR3 is 16 residues. Trimming took 2 bases from V and 0 from J, leaving 14 bases between them. The V gene's germline CDR1 is SEHNR and CDR2 FQNEAQ (reference sequence).

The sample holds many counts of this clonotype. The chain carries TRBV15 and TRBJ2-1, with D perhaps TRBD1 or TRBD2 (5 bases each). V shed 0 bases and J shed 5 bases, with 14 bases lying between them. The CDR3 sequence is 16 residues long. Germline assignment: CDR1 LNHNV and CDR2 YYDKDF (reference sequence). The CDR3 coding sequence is TGTGCCACCAGCAGAGACCTGAGGGGCGAGGACAATGAGCAGTTCTTC. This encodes CATSRDLRGEDNEQFF.

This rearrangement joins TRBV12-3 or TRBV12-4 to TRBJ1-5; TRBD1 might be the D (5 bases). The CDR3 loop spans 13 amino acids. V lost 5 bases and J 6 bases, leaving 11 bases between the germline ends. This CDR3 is CASSRDQGQPQHF. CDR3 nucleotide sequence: TGTGCCAGCAGTCGGGATCAGGGTCAGCCCCAGCATTTT.